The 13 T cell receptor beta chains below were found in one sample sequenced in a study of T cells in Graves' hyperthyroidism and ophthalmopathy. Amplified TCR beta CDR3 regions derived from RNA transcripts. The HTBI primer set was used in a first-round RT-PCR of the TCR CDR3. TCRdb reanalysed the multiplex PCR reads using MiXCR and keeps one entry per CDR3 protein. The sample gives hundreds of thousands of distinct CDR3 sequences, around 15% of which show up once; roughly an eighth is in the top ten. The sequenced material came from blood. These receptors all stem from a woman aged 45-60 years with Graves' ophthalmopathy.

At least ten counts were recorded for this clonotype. The CDR3 is CASSFLSGYQETQYF. The CDR3 nucleotides are TGTGCCAGCAGTTTTTTATCAGGGTACCAAGAGACCCAGTACTTC. V is TRBV12-3 or TRBV12-4 and J is TRBJ2-5; maybe TRBD1 (5 bases). This CDR3 spans 15 amino acids. The ends were cut back, 3 bases at V and 0 bases at J, with 11 bases in the middle.

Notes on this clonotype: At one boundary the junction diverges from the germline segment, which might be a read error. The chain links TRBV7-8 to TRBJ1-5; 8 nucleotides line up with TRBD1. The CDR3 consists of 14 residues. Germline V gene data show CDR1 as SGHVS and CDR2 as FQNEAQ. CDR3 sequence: CAGSPRTGNQPQHF. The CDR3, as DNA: TGTGCCGGCAGCCCAAGGACAGGGAATCAGCCCCAGCATTTT.

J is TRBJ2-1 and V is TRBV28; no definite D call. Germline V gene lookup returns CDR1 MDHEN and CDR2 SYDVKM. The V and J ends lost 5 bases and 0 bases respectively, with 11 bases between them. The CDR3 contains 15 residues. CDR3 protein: CASSPTYSSYNEQFF. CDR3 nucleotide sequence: TGTGCCAGCAGTCCGACGTATAGCTCCTACAATGAGCAGTTCTTC.

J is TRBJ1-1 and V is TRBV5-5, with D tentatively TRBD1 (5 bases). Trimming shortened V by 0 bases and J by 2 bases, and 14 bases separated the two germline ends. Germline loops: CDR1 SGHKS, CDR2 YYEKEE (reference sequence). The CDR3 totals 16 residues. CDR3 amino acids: CASSLAGAGANTEAFF. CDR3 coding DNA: TGTGCCAGCAGCTTGGCCGGCGCCGGGGCCAACACTGAAGCTTTCTTT. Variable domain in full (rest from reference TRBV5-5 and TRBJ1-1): DAGVTQSPTHLIKTRGQQVTLRCSPISGHKSVSWYQQVLGQGPQFIFQYYEKEERGRGNFPDRFSARQFPNYSSELNVNALLLGDSALYLCASSLAGAGANTEAFFGQGTRLTVV.

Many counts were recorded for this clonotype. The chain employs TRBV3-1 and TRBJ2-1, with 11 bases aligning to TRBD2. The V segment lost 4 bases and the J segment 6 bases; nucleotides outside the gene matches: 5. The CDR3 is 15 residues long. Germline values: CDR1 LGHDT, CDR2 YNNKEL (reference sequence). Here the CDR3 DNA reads TGTGCCAGCAGCCTCCCGGGACTAGCGGTCAATGAGCAGTTCTTC. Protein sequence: CASSLPGLAVNEQFF.

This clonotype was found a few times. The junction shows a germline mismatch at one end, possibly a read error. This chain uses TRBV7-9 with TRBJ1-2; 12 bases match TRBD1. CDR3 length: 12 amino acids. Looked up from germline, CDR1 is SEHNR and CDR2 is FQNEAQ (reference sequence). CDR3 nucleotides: TGTGCCAGCAGCTCGGGACAGGGGGCCTGTTCCTTC. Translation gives CASSSGQGACSF.

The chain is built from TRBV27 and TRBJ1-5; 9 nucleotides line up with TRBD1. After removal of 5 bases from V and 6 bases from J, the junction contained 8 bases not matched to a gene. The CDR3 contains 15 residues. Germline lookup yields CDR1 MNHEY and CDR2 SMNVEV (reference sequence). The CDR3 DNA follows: TGTGCCAGCAGTCCACACAGGGGGCCTATTCAGCCCCAGCATTTT. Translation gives CASSPHRGPIQPQHF.

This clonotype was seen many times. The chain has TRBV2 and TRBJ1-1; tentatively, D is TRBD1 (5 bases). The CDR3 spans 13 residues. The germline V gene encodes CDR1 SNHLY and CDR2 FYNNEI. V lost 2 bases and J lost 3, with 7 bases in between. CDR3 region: CASSEWGYTEAFF. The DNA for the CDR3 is TGTGCCAGCAGTGAATGGGGGTACACTGAAGCTTTCTTT.

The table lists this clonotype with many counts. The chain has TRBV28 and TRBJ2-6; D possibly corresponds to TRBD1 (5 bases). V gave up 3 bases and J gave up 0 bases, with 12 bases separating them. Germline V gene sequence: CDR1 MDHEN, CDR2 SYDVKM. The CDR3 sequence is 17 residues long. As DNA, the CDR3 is TGTGCCAGCAGTTTGGCTGGGGCCCCCTCTGGGGCCAACGTCCTGACTTTC. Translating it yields CASSLAGAPSGANVLTF.

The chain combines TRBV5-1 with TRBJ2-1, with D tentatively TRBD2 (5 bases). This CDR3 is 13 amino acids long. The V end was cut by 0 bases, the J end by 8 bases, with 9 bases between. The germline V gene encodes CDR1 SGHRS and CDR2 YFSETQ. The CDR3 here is CASSLDGSDEQFF. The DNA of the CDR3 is TGCGCCAGCAGCTTGGACGGTAGCGATGAGCAGTTCTTC.

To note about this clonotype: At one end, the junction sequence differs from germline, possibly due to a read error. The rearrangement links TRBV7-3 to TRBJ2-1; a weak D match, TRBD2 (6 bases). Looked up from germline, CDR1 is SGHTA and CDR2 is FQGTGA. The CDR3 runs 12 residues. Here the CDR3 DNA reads TGCGCCAGCAGCCACCCCGGGGGTGAGCAGTTCTTC. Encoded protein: CASSHPGGEQFF.

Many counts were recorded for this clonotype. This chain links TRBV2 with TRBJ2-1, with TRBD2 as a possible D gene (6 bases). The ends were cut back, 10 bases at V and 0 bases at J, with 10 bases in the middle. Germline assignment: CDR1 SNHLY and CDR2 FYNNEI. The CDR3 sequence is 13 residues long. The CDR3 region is CATTRSSYNEQFF. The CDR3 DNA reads TGTGCCACGACTAGGAGCTCCTACAATGAGCAGTTCTTC.

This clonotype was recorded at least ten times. CDR3 sequence (DNA): TGCGCCAGCAGCCTGGGACAGGGGGCGCGTGACCCCATGACCGAGCAGTACTTC. Encoded protein: CASSLGQGARDPMTEQYF. The chain recombines TRBV5-1 with TRBJ2-7; 12 bases map to TRBD1. CDR3 length: 18 amino acids. J lost 6 bases, V lost 4 bases, and 17 bases had no gene match. Looked up from germline, CDR1 is SGHRS and CDR2 is YFSETQ.